These 10 T cell receptor beta chains were sequenced from one sample in a study of cytomegalovirus exposure and HLA in healthy donors. Both 60 Vbeta primers and 13 Jbeta primers went into the PCR. Repertoires were generated with immunoSEQ multiplex PCR, while TCRdb's copy carries only in-frame clones and drops some. The table includes fewer than 200,000 clones, approximately 80% detected once. Sequenced material: PBMCs. All receptors derive from a woman between 50 and 59 years old in good health and CMV-seronegative.

The chain employs TRBV29-1 and TRBJ1-1, with 7 bases fitting TRBD1. V shed 6 bases and J 0 bases; nucleotides not matched to a gene: 4. This CDR3 is 13 amino acids long. Germline CDR1 reads SQVTM; CDR2 reads ANQGSEA. For the CDR3, the DNA is TGCAGCGTCGGGGGACAGTTGAACACTGAAGCTTTCTTT. Translated: CSVGGQLNTEAFF.

This clone was counted a single time. The chain is built from TRBV19 and TRBJ2-5, with D perhaps TRBD1 (5 bases). Germline CDR1 is LNHDA and CDR2 is SQIVND (reference sequence). With 2 bases removed from V and 5 bases from J, the gap between germline ends came to 6 bases. This CDR3 has 12 residues. CDR3 in amino acids: CASSIQGETQYF. DNA of the CDR3: TGTGCCAGTAGTATACAGGGTGAGACCCAGTACTTC.

This chain connects TRBV11-3 to TRBJ1-1; D uncertain. The CDR3 totals 13 residues. The V gene's germline CDR1 is SGHNT and CDR2 YENEEA. V was trimmed by 3 bases and J by 5 bases, leaving 10 bases between them. This CDR3 is CASSFLTETEAFF. CDR3 nucleotide sequence: TGTGCCAGCAGCTTTCTCACAGAGACTGAAGCTTTCTTT.

This rearrangement joins TRBV5-1 to TRBJ2-1, with 9 positions matching TRBD1. In germline, CDR1 is SGHRS, CDR2 YFSETQ. Trimming at V came to 4 bases and at J to 5 bases, leaving 7 bases not matched to a gene. The length of the CDR3 is 15 residues. The chain's CDR3 is CASSPLGQGDNEQFF. The CDR3 coding sequence is TGCGCCAGCAGCCCCCTGGGACAGGGCGACAATGAGCAGTTCTTC.

This chain links TRBV30 with TRBJ2-5; 10 nucleotides match TRBD2. This CDR3 has 15 residues. Trimming at V came to 3 bases and at J to 4 bases, leaving 8 bases not matched to a gene. Germline CDR1 reads GTSNPN; CDR2 reads SVGIG (reference sequence). In nucleotides, the CDR3 is TGTGCCTGGAGCCCCGCGGTAGCGGGGGGAGAGACCCAGTACTTC. Its protein is CAWSPAVAGGETQYF.

This clone is a singleton in its sample. The genes are TRBV28 and TRBJ2-7, with a possible D match to TRBD1 (6 bases). The CDR3 has 14 amino acids. V was clipped by 8 bases and J by 0 bases, with 14 bases between them. Germline CDR1 and CDR2: MDHEN and SYDVKM. CDR3 loop: CASRDTGSSYEQYF. The CDR3 nucleotides are TGTGCCAGCCGGGATACAGGGAGCTCCTACGAGCAGTACTTC. Supplemented by reference TRBV28 and TRBJ2-7, the full variable domain reads DVKVTQSSRYLVKRTGEKVFLECVQDMDHENMFWYRQDPGLGLRLIYFSYDVKMKEKGDIPEGYSVSREKKERFSLILESASTNQTSMYLCASRDTGSSYEQYFGPGTRLTVT.

About this clone: The sample carries other DNA sequences with the same CDR3. V and J are TRBV5-1 and TRBJ2-1; 9 bases align to TRBD1. V lost 2 bases, J lost 7 bases, and 4 bases stayed unmatched. CDR1 and CDR2 from the germline V gene are SGHRS and YFSETQ. This CDR3 has 14 residues. This CDR3 reads CASSFGTGSNEQFF. The CDR3 DNA is TGCGCCAGCAGCTTCGGGACAGGGTCGAATGAGCAGTTCTTC.

This chain links TRBV5-1 with TRBJ2-3, with D uncertain. Trimming stripped 1 base from V and 5 bases from J, with 14 bases between. The germline gives CDR1 SGHRS, CDR2 YFSETQ. The CDR3 is 15 amino acids. In DNA, the CDR3 is TGCGCCAGCAGCTTGTCAGACTTTTGGTTAGATACGCAGTATTTT. Its protein product is CASSLSDFWLDTQYF. Based on the CDR3 plus reference TRBV5-1 and TRBJ2-3, the full variable domain is KAGVTQTPRYLIKTRGQQVTLSCSPISGHRSVSWYQQTPGQGLQFLFEYFSETQRNKGNFPGRFSGRQFSNSRSEMNVSTLELGDSALYLCASSLSDFWLDTQYFGPGTRLTVL.

The chain employs TRBV6-5 and TRBJ1-2; D perhaps matches TRBD1 (5 bases). Germline-derived CDR1 and CDR2 are MNHEY and SVGAGI. The germline V and J ends were trimmed by 6 bases and 4 bases, with 12 bases remaining between them. The CDR3 extends over 13 amino acids. The CDR3 coding sequence is TGTGCCAGCAGCCCCGTCGACAGCTATGGCTACACCTTC. Protein sequence: CASSPVDSYGYTF.

CDR3 in DNA: TGTGCCAGCAGTGACTCGGAGCGGGGGGGCGAGTCCTACGAGCAGTACTTC. Its translation is CASSDSERGGESYEQYF. The V and J genes are TRBV6-4 and TRBJ2-7; the match to TRBD2 covers 10 bases. Trimming removed 0 bases from V and 1 base from J; junction bases left unmatched: 6. The CDR3 has 17 amino acids. Looked up from germline, CDR1 is MRHNA and CDR2 is SNTAGT.